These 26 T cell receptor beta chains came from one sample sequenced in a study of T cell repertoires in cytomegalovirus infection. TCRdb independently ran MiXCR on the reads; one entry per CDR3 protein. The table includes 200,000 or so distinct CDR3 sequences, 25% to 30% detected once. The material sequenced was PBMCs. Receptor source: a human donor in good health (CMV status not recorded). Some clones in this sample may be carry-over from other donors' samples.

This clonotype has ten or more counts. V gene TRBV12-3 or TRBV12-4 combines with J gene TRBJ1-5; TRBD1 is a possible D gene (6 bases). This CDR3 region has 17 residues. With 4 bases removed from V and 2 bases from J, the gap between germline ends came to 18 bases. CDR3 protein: CASSSAQGSGGNQPQHF. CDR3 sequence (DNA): TGTGCCAGCAGTTCCGCCCAGGGGAGTGGGGGCAATCAGCCCCAGCATTTT.

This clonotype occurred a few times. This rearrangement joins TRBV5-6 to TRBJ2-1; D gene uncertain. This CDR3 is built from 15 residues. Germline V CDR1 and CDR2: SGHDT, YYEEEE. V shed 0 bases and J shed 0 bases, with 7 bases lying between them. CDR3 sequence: CASSLGWSSYNEQFF. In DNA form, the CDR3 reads TGTGCCAGCAGCTTGGGGTGGAGCTCCTACAATGAGCAGTTCTTC.

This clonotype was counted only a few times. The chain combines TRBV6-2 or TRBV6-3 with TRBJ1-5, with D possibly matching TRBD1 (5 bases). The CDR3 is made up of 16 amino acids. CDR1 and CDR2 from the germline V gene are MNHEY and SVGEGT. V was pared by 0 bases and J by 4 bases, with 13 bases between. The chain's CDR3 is CASSYSMRQPNQPQHF. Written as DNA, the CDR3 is TGTGCCAGCAGTTACTCTATGAGACAGCCGAATCAGCCCCAGCATTTT.

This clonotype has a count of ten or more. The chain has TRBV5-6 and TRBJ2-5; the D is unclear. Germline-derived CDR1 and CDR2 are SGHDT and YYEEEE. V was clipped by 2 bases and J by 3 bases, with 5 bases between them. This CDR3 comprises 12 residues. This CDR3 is CASSLVEETQYF. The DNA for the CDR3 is TGTGCCAGCAGCTTAGTTGAAGAGACCCAGTACTTC.

The CDR3 DNA follows: TGTGCCAGCAGCCAAGGACGCCTCTATAATTCACCCCTCCACTTT. Translation gives CASSQGRLYNSPLHF. The chain links TRBV7-3 to TRBJ1-6; D not certain. The ends were cut back, 5 bases at V and 3 bases at J, with 11 bases in the middle. This CDR3 contains 15 residues. CDR1 is SGHTA and CDR2 is FQGTGA in the germline V gene.

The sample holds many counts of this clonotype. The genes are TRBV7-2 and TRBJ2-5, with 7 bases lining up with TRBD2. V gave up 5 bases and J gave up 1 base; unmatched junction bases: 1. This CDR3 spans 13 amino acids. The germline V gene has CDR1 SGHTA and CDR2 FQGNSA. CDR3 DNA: TGTGCCAGCAGCCAGCGGGGCCAAGAGACCCAGTACTTC. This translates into CASSQRGQETQYF.

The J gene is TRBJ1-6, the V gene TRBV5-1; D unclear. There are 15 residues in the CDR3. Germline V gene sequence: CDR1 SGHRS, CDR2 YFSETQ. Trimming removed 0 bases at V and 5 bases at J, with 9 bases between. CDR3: CASSLDGRNNSPLHF. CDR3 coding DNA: TGCGCCAGCAGCTTGGATGGACGGAATAATTCACCCCTCCACTTT.

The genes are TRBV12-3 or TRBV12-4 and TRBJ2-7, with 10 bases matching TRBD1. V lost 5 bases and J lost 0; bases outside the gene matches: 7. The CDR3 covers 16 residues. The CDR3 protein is CASSDPGQGNSYEQYF. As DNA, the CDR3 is TGTGCCAGCAGTGACCCGGGACAGGGGAACTCCTACGAGCAGTACTTC.

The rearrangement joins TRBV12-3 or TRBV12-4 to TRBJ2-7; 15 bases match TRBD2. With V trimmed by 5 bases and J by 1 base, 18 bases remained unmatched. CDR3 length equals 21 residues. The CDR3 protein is CASSLSYRGGLAGGGSYEQYF. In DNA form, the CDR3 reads TGTGCCAGCAGTCTTTCCTACAGGGGAGGACTAGCGGGGGGGGGTTCCTACGAGCAGTACTTC.

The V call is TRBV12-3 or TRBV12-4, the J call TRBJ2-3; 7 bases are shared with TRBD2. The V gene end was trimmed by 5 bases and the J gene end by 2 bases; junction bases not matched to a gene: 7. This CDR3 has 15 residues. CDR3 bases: TGTGCCAGCAGTCCCCAGCGGGACCTCACAGATACGCAGTATTTT. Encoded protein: CASSPQRDLTDTQYF.

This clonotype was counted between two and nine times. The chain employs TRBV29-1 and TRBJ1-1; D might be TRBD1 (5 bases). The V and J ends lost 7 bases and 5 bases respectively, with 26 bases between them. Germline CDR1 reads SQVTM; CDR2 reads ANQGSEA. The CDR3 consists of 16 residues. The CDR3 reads CSAAKGRLASGTEAFF. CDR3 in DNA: TGCAGCGCGGCGAAGGGGAGGCTGGCCTCGGGGACTGAAGCTTTCTTT.

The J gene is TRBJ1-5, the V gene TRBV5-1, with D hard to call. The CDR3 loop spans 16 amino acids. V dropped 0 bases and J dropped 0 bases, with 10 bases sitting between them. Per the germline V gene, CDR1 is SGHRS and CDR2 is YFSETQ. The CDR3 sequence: CASSLDGDYSNQPQHF. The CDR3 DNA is TGCGCCAGCAGCTTGGACGGCGACTATAGCAATCAGCCCCAGCATTTT.

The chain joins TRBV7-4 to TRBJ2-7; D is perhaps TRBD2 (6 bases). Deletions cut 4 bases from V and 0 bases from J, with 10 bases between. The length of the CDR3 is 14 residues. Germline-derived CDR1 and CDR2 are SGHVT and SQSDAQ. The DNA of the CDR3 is TGTGCCAGCAGCTCGCGGGACGGCTCCTACGAGCAGTACTTC. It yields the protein CASSSRDGSYEQYF. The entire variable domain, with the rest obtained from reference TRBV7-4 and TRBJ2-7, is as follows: GAGVSQSPRYKVAKRGRDVALRCDSISGHVTLYWYRQTLGQGSEVLTYSQSDAQRDKSGRPSGRFSAERPERSVSTLKIQRTEQGDSAVYLCASSSRDGSYEQYFGPGTRLTVT.

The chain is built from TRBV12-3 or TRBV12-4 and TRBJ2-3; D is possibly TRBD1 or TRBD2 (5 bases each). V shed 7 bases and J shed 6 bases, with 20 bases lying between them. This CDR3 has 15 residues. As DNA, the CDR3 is TGTGCCAGCACCCCGGGACCCCCATTGGGGGATACGCAGTATTTT. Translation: CASTPGPPLGDTQYF.

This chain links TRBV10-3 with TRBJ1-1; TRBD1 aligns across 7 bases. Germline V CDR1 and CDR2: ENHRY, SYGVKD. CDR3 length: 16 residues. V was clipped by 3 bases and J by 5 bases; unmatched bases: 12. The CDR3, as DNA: TGTGCCATCAGTGAAAACAGGGGCCGAAGCGGGACTGAAGCTTTCTTT. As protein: CAISENRGRSGTEAFF.

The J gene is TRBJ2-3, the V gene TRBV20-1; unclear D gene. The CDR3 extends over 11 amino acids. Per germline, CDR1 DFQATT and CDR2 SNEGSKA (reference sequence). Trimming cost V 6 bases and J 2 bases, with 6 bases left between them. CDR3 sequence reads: CSALITDTQYF. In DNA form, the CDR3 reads TGCAGTGCCCTAATCACAGATACGCAGTATTTT.

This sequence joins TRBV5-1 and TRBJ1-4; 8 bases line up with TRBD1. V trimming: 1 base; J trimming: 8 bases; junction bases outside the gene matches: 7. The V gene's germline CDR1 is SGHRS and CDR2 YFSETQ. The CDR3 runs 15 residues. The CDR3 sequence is CASSLSTGVGEKLFF. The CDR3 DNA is TGCGCCAGCAGCTTGTCGACAGGGGTTGGGGAAAAACTGTTTTTT.

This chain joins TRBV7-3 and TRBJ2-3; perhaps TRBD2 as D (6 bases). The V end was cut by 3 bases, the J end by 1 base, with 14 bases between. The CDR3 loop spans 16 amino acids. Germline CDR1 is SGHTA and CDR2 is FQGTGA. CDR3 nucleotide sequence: TGTGCCAGCAGCTTGGGCGTGGGGGGTGGCACAGATACGCAGTATTTT. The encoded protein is CASSLGVGGGTDTQYF. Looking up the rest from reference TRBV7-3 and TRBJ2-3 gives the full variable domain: GAGVSQTPSNKVTEKGKYVELRCDPISGHTALYWYRQSLGQGPEFLIYFQGTGAADDSGLPNDRFFAVRPEGSVSTLKIQRTERGDSAVYLCASSLGVGGGTDTQYFGPGTRLTVL.

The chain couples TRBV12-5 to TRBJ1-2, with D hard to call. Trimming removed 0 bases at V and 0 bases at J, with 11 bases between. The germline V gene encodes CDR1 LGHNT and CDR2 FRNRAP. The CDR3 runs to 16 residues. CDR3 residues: CASGLVVQKTNYGYTF. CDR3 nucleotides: TGTGCTAGTGGTTTGGTGGTTCAGAAGACTAACTATGGCTACACCTTC.

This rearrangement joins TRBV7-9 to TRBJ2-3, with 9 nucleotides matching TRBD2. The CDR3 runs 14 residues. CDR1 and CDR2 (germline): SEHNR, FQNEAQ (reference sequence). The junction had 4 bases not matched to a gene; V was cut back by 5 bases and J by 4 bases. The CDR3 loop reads CASSQSGGPDTQYF. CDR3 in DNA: TGTGCCAGCAGCCAGAGCGGGGGGCCAGATACGCAGTATTTT.

As DNA, the CDR3 is TGTGCCAGCAGTTTAAGCCGACAGGCTTCCCCATCGGATACGCAGTATTTT. It specifies CASSLSRQASPSDTQYF. This chain joins TRBV12-3 or TRBV12-4 and TRBJ2-3; TRBD1 is a possible D gene (6 bases). V was pared by 2 bases and J by 6 bases, with 21 bases between. The CDR3 runs 17 residues.

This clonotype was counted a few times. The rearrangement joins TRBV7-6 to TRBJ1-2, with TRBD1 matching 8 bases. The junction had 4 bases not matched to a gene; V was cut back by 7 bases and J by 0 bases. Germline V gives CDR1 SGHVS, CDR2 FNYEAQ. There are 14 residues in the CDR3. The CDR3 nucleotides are TGTGCCAGCATCCAGGGGGCTGCTAACTATGGCTACACCTTC. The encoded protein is CASIQGAANYGYTF.

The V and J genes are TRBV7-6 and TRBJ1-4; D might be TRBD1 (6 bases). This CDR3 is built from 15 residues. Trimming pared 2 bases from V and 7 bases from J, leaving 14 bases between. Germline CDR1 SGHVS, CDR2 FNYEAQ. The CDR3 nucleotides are TGTGCCAGCAGCTTAAAACAGGGAAGGAGTGAAAAACTGTTTTTT. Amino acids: CASSLKQGRSEKLFF.

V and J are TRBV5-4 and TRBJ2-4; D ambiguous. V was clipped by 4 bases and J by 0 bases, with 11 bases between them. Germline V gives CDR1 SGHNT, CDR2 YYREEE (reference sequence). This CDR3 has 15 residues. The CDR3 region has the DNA TGTGCCAGCAGCCAAGATAAACTAGCCAAAAACATTCAGTACTTC. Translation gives CASSQDKLAKNIQYF.

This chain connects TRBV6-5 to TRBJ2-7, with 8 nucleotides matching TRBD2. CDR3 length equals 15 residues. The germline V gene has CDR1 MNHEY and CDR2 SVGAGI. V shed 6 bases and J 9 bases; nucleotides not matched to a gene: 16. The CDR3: CASRTRAGEWFRQYF. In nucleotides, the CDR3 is TGTGCCAGCAGGACCCGAGCGGGGGAATGGTTCCGGCAGTACTTC.

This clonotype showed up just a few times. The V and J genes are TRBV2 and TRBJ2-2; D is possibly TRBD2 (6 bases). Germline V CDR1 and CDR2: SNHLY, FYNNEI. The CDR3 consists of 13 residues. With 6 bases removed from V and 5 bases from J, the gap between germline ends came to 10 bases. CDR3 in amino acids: CASSGEVTGELFF. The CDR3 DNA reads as TGTGCCAGCAGCGGGGAGGTGACCGGGGAGCTGTTTTTT.